Shown below are 32 T cell receptor beta chains from a single sample sequenced in a study of spatial heterogeneity in lung cancer. Time point specified: blood taken at disease recurrence. The sequenced material consisted of unsorted whole RNA from tumor, nontumor lung or frozen PBMC. TCRdb reprocessed the 5' RACE reads with MiXCR, giving one entry per CDR3 protein. Counted here are under 10,000 distinct CDR3 sequences, around 3.9% occurring once; the ten biggest clones make up 18%. The sample here was PBMCs, taken at recurrence. The receptor set was obtained from a female donor with early-stage non-small cell lung cancer.

This clonotype is categorized as medium-sized. As an off-target read in a library built for alpha chains, this beta chain has a frequency of little significance. This sequence joins TRBV12-3 or TRBV12-4 and TRBJ2-1; 9 nucleotides agree with TRBD2. Trimming took 7 bases from V and 3 from J; bases not matched to a gene: 10. The CDR3 runs 16 residues. The CDR3 DNA reads as TGTGCCAGCACCTCATCTCTAGCGGGGTTCTACAATGAGCAGTTCTTC. It translates to CASTSSLAGFYNEQFF.

This clonotype has a count of ten or more. As an off-target read in a library built for alpha chains, this beta chain has a frequency of little significance. This chain uses TRBV6-1 with TRBJ2-3; a weak D match, TRBD2 (6 bases). This CDR3 spans 14 amino acids. In germline, CDR1 is MNHNS, CDR2 SASEGT. Trimming pared 7 bases from V and 2 bases from J, leaving 13 bases between. The CDR3 loop reads CASKIAEATDTQYF. In DNA form, the CDR3 reads TGTGCCAGCAAAATAGCGGAGGCCACAGATACGCAGTATTTT.

The table lists this clonotype with many counts. The library was prepared for alpha chains; this beta chain is a stray read, so its frequency means little. J is TRBJ1-2 and V is TRBV4-2; TRBD1 aligns across 8 bases. CDR1 is LGHNA and CDR2 is YNFKEQ in the germline V gene. The CDR3 covers 15 residues. After removal of 4 bases from V and 1 base from J, the junction contained 5 bases not matched to a gene. The chain's CDR3 is CASSPRTGLNYGYTF. The CDR3 DNA sequence: TGTGCCAGCAGCCCCCGGACAGGGCTTAACTATGGCTACACCTTC.

By frequency in the sample, this clonotype is medium-sized. This beta chain appears as a stray read in a library generated for alpha chains; its size is not informative. CDR3 residues: CASALGPTDNSPLHF. DNA of the CDR3: TGTGCCAGCGCGCTTGGCCCGACGGATAATTCACCCCTCCACTTT. The chain links TRBV6-1 to TRBJ1-6; the D is unclear. Germline V gene lookup returns CDR1 MNHNS and CDR2 SASEGT. V was pared by 8 bases and J by 5 bases, with 16 bases between. This CDR3 is built from 15 residues.

Turning to this clonotype: A read error may produce the germline difference seen at one junction end. The library was designed around alpha chains, so this beta chain is a stray read whose abundance carries little weight. The V call is TRBV7-9, the J call TRBJ2-6; D may be TRBD1 (6 bases). The CDR3 covers 18 residues. Germline assignment: CDR1 SEHNR and CDR2 FQNEAQ (reference sequence). The CDR3: CVSTPPGTWYTGANVLTF. CDR3 DNA: TGTGTCAGCACCCCTCCCGGGACATGGTATACTGGGGCCAACGTCCTGACTTTC. Full variable domain (rest looked up from reference TRBV7-9 and TRBJ2-6): DTGVSQNPRHKITKRGQNVTFRCDPISEHNRLYWYRQTLGQGPEFLTYFQNEAQLEKSRLLSDRFSAERPKGSFSTLEIQRTEQGDSAMYLCVSTPPGTWYTGANVLTFGAGSRLTVL.

This clonotype was found many times. Because this beta chain is a stray read in a library intended to capture alpha chains, its abundance should not be given much weight. The chain couples TRBV7-6 to TRBJ1-1; weak D call: TRBD1 (5 bases). CDR1 is SGHVS, CDR2 FNYEAQ, per germline. V dropped 5 bases and J dropped 7 bases, with 20 bases sitting between them. The CDR3 runs to 15 residues. The CDR3, as DNA: TGTGCCAGCAGCGCGATCCGGGGGTCGGGCAATGAAGCTTTCTTT. It translates to CASSAIRGSGNEAFF. Complete variable domain (other parts from reference TRBV7-6 and TRBJ1-1): GAGVSQSPRYKVTKRGQDVALRCDPISGHVSLYWYRQALGQGPEFLTYFNYEAQQDKSGLPNDRFSAERPEGSISTLTIQRTEQRDSAMYRCASSAIRGSGNEAFFGQGTRLTVV.

This clonotype was counted many times. This beta chain is a stray sequence in a library constructed for alpha chains; its clone size is not meaningful. The rearrangement links TRBV6-6 to TRBJ1-6, with unresolved D. The CDR3 has 14 amino acids. The germline V gene has CDR1 MNHNY and CDR2 SVGAGI (reference sequence). Trimming removed 6 bases at V and 6 bases at J, with 12 bases between. The CDR3 DNA is TGTGCCAGCAGAGGAAGAGGGCTTAATTCACCCCTCCACTTT. It translates to CASRGRGLNSPLHF.

This clonotype was counted at least ten times. A library prepared for alpha chains yielded this beta chain as an off-target read; its size is of little meaning. The rearrangement links TRBV19 to TRBJ2-5; the D is unclear. The CDR3 length is 11 residues. The germline gives CDR1 LNHDA, CDR2 SQIVND (reference sequence). Trimming took 6 bases from V and 7 from J, leaving 9 bases between them. The CDR3 DNA reads as TGTGCCAGTAGGTCCCTCGGGACCCAGTACTTC. It specifies CASRSLGTQYF. Drawing the rest from reference TRBV19 and TRBJ2-5, the complete variable domain is DGGITQSPKYLFRKEGQNVTLSCEQNLNHDAMYWYRQDPGQGLRLIYYSQIVNDFQKGDIAEGYSVSREKKESFPLTVTSAQKNPTAFYLCASRSLGTQYFGPGTRLLVL.

This clonotype was found many times. This beta chain is off target for a library built for alpha chains, so its abundance means little. The V gene is TRBV30, the J gene TRBJ2-5; TRBD2 matches at 8 bases. V trimming: 8 bases; J trimming: 4 bases; junction bases outside the gene matches: 6. Germline V lookup: CDR1 GTSNPN, CDR2 SVGIG (reference sequence). This CDR3 has 12 residues. The CDR3: CAGGLARETQYF. The CDR3 DNA reads TGTGCCGGTGGACTAGCAAGAGAGACCCAGTACTTC.

The sample holds many counts of this clonotype. Since the library was made to target alpha chains, this beta chain is a stray read and its abundance is not meaningful. The CDR3 coding sequence is TGTGCCGGCGCACACGGGACAGGGGGTTCACCCCTCCACTTT. Translation gives CAGAHGTGGSPLHF. V and J are TRBV28 and TRBJ1-6; 11 bases are shared with TRBD1. This CDR3 region has 14 residues. Germline-derived CDR1 and CDR2 are MDHEN and SYDVKM. Trimming took 11 bases from V and 9 from J; bases not matched to a gene: 9.

This clonotype was counted many times. Because this beta chain is a stray read in a library intended to capture alpha chains, its abundance should not be given much weight. This chain joins TRBV18 and TRBJ2-1; D possibly matches TRBD1 or TRBD2 (5 bases each). Germline values: CDR1 KGHSH, CDR2 LQKENI. The V gene lost 1 base and the J gene lost 9 bases, with 16 bases spanning the gap. The CDR3 sequence is 15 residues long. CDR3 bases: TGTGCCAGCTCACCACGGGACCGAGGCCCCAGTGAGCAGTTCTTC. This codes for CASSPRDRGPSEQFF.

This clonotype was seen ten or more times. This beta chain is off target for a library built for alpha chains, so its abundance means little. The CDR3, as DNA: TGTGCCAGCTCACCCCTAAGGTTCGAGACCCAGTACTTC. It codes for CASSPLRFETQYF. This chain uses TRBV18 with TRBJ2-5; D remains ambiguous. The CDR3 contains 13 residues. Trimming shortened V by 3 bases and J by 5 bases, and 10 bases separated the two germline ends. Germline loops: CDR1 KGHSH, CDR2 LQKENI.

By share, this clonotype counts as medium-sized. As an off-target read in a library built for alpha chains, this beta chain has a frequency of little significance. The V and J genes are TRBV7-9 and TRBJ2-7; 8 bases align to TRBD2. This CDR3 has 14 amino acids. CDR1 and CDR2 (germline): SEHNR, FQNEAQ (reference sequence). The ends lost 5 bases at V and 5 bases at J; junction bases unmatched: 8. CDR3 nucleotide sequence: TGTGCCAGCAGCCTCGGGAGGGCGGCTCACGAGCAGTACTTC. Translated: CASSLGRAAHEQYF.

This clonotype appeared many times. As an off-target read in a library built for alpha chains, this beta chain has a frequency of little significance. The chain recombines TRBV20-1 with TRBJ1-5; D perhaps matches TRBD1 (6 bases). V was pared by 4 bases and J by 4 bases, with 23 bases between. The CDR3 covers 17 residues. CDR1 and CDR2 from the germline V gene are DFQATT and SNEGSKA (reference sequence). This chain's CDR3 is CSAKGGLGLSRNQPQHF. The CDR3 nucleotides are TGCAGTGCTAAAGGGGGTCTCGGATTGAGTCGGAATCAGCCCCAGCATTTT.

To note about this clonotype: As an off-target read in a library built for alpha chains, this beta chain has a frequency of little significance. The chain links TRBV20-1 to TRBJ2-2; D uncertain. CDR3 size: 12 residues. In germline, CDR1 is DFQATT, CDR2 SNEGSKA (reference sequence). Trimming cost V 6 bases and J 0 bases, with 5 bases left between them. In DNA, the CDR3 is TGCAGTGCGCTACCGAACACCGGGGAGCTGTTTTTT. Its translation: CSALPNTGELFF.

This clonotype was observed many times. Being off target in a library aimed at alpha chains, this beta chain has a size of little meaning. J is TRBJ1-3 and V is TRBV21-1; the table gives TRBD1 as D, unverified against the DNA. TRBV21-1 is a pseudogene locus. This CDR3 is built from 16 residues. The CDR3 here is CASSKPPETDGNTIYF. In DNA, the CDR3 is TGTGCCAGCAGCAAACCCCCAGAGACCGACGGAAACACCATATATTTT.

This clonotype appeared many times. This beta chain is off target for a library built for alpha chains, so its abundance means little. The chain's CDR3 is CSARPAGQWDGYTF. Here the CDR3 DNA reads TGCAGTGCTAGGCCTGCGGGACAGTGGGATGGCTACACCTTC. The chain combines TRBV20-1 with TRBJ1-2, with 7 bases lining up with TRBD1. Trimming cost V 3 bases and J 6 bases; bases outside gene matches: 10. The CDR3 runs to 14 residues. Germline V gives CDR1 DFQATT, CDR2 SNEGSKA (reference sequence).

This clonotype was seen at least ten times. In a library made to pick up alpha chains, this beta chain is a stray read with a size that means little. The chain carries TRBV5-1 and TRBJ1-1, with 7 positions matching TRBD1. In germline, CDR1 is SGHRS, CDR2 YFSETQ. The CDR3 has 15 amino acids. J gave up 10 bases and V 0 bases, and 12 bases lay outside the gene matches. CDR3 amino acids: CASSLERQGTRGAFF. The CDR3 nucleotides are TGCGCCAGCAGCTTGGAGCGACAGGGCACTAGAGGAGCTTTCTTT.

This clonotype was recorded at least ten times. This beta chain appears as a stray read in a library generated for alpha chains; its size is not informative. The rearrangement uses TRBV28 and TRBJ2-5; TRBD1 agrees at 7 bases. The J segment lost 0 bases and the V segment lost 6 bases, leaving 16 bases of the junction unmatched. This CDR3 region has 18 residues. In germline, CDR1 is MDHEN, CDR2 SYDVKM. The CDR3 DNA reads as TGTGCCAGCAGCTTCCTTCGATCGACAGGGACCGACCAAGAGACCCAGTACTTC. This encodes CASSFLRSTGTDQETQYF.

Notes on this clonotype: The library was built for alpha chains, so this beta chain is an off-target read and its size means little. V usage is TRBV6-2 or TRBV6-3 and J usage is TRBJ2-3; D possibly corresponds to TRBD1 (6 bases). The CDR3 has 14 residues. Germline loops: CDR1 MNHEY, CDR2 SVGEGT. The ends were cut back, 2 bases at V and 4 bases at J, with 10 bases in the middle. The CDR3 loop is CASSYVAGADTQYF. Written as DNA, the CDR3 is TGTGCCAGCAGTTACGTGGCAGGGGCAGATACGCAGTATTTT.

This clonotype has a count of ten or more. This beta chain is a stray read from a library made for alpha chains; its abundance is not meaningful. This rearrangement joins TRBV6-5 to TRBJ2-3; 7 bases agree with TRBD2. J was trimmed by 0 bases and V by 2 bases; bases with no gene match: 5. Germline loops: CDR1 MNHEY, CDR2 SVGAGI. This CDR3 comprises 16 residues. The CDR3 loop is CASSYLGGGSTDTQYF. CDR3 DNA: TGTGCCAGCAGTTACCTGGGGGGAGGGAGCACAGATACGCAGTATTTT.

By frequency in the sample, this clonotype is medium-sized. Found in a library prepared for alpha chains, this beta chain is an off-target read, and its abundance has little meaning. V gene TRBV7-3 combines with J gene TRBJ2-1, with no clear D. V was cut by 3 bases and J by 15 bases, with 18 bases left in between. The CDR3 runs 13 residues. Germline CDR1 reads SGHTA; CDR2 reads FQGTGA. The CDR3, as DNA: TGTGCCAGCAGCTTCGCCTCTGATCGGCCTCTGTTCTTC. Translation gives CASSFASDRPLFF.

The sample holds many counts of this clonotype. Found in a library prepared for alpha chains, this beta chain is an off-target read, and its abundance has little meaning. This rearrangement joins TRBV7-9 to TRBJ1-1; 8 positions agree with TRBD1. V trimming: 5 bases; J trimming: 5 bases; junction bases outside the gene matches: 4. This CDR3 region has 13 residues. Germline assignment: CDR1 SEHNR and CDR2 FQNEAQ (reference sequence). The CDR3 coding sequence is TGTGCCAGCAGCCGACGGACAGGGACTGAAGCTTTCTTT. This translates into CASSRRTGTEAFF.

This clonotype came up many times. A library prepared for alpha chains yielded this beta chain as an off-target read; its size is of little meaning. The gene calls are TRBV29-1 and TRBJ1-1; no reliable D call. The CDR3 length is 14 residues. Trimming took off 3 bases at V and 7 bases at J, with 18 bases between the two ends. Looked up from germline, CDR1 is SQVTM and CDR2 is ANQGSEA. The CDR3 loop is CSVDHPSSMVEAFF. The CDR3 DNA is TGCAGCGTTGACCACCCCAGCTCGATGGTTGAAGCTTTCTTT.

This clonotype was seen many times. With the library built for alpha chains, this beta chain is off target and its frequency is not meaningful. The gene calls are TRBV6-5 and TRBJ1-2; D is undetermined. Trimming shortened V by 3 bases and J by 2 bases, and 10 bases separated the two germline ends. In germline, CDR1 is MNHEY, CDR2 SVGAGI. The CDR3 has 14 amino acids. For the CDR3, the DNA is TGTGCCAGCAGTTATACGGTGGAGAACTATGGCTACACCTTC. Its protein product is CASSYTVENYGYTF.

This clonotype has ten or more counts. This beta chain slipped into a library made for alpha chains as a stray read, so its size is not meaningful. This chain links TRBV6-5 with TRBJ2-7; TRBD1 is a possible D gene (5 bases). CDR1 is MNHEY, CDR2 SVGAGI, per germline. The CDR3 is made up of 16 amino acids. Trimming took 0 bases from V and 6 from J, leaving 18 bases between them. CDR3 in amino acids: CASSYSPDTSPSEQYF. The CDR3 coding sequence is TGTGCCAGCAGTTACTCTCCGGACACCTCTCCCTCCGAGCAGTACTTC.

This clonotype was counted at least ten times. This beta chain is an off-target read within a library intended for alpha chains, so its frequency means little. This rearrangement joins TRBV7-9 to TRBJ1-2; no clear D gene. Germline V gene data show CDR1 as SEHNR and CDR2 as FQNEAQ (reference sequence). Trimming removed 0 bases at V and 6 bases at J, with 8 bases between. The CDR3 is made up of 13 amino acids. The CDR3 DNA is TGTGCCAGCAGCTTAGCTGGCGGAGATGGCTACACCTTC. Translation: CASSLAGGDGYTF.

This clonotype appeared many times. This beta chain came through as a stray read in a library set up for alpha chains, and its size says little. This chain connects TRBV20-1 to TRBJ1-3; D ambiguous. The CDR3 covers 13 residues. CDR1 and CDR2 (germline): DFQATT, SNEGSKA (reference sequence). The ends were cut back, 5 bases at V and 0 bases at J, with 8 bases in the middle. The CDR3 loop is CSAAKSSGNTIYF. The CDR3 bases are TGCAGTGCTGCTAAGAGCTCTGGAAACACCATATATTTT.

This clonotype is termed medium-sized. This beta chain is off target for a library built for alpha chains, so its abundance means little. J is TRBJ1-2 and V is TRBV5-4; no definite D call. Germline V lookup: CDR1 SGHNT, CDR2 YYREEE (reference sequence). The CDR3 extends over 14 amino acids. Trimming took 2 bases from V and 5 from J, leaving 13 bases between them. The CDR3 DNA is TGTGCCAGCAGCTTTAGCGGGAGTGGGTATGGCTACACCTTC. Protein product: CASSFSGSGYGYTF.

Within the sample, this clonotype is medium-sized. The library was designed around alpha chains, so this beta chain is a stray read whose abundance carries little weight. The V call is TRBV3-1, the J call TRBJ2-7; D remains ambiguous. CDR1 and CDR2 from the germline V gene are LGHDT and YNNKEL (reference sequence). Trimming shortened V by 2 bases and J by 5 bases, and 4 bases separated the two germline ends. There are 11 residues in the CDR3. This chain's CDR3 is CASSQSNEQYF. Here the CDR3 DNA reads TGTGCCAGCAGCCAATCGAACGAGCAGTACTTC.

This clonotype was seen a handful of times. The library was designed around alpha chains, so this beta chain is a stray read whose abundance carries little weight. CDR3 in DNA: TGTGCCAGCAGTTTTTTCGGGCTGAACACTGAAGCTTTCTTT. Translated, it gives CASSFFGLNTEAFF. The chain joins TRBV12-3 or TRBV12-4 to TRBJ1-1; unclear D gene. Between the trimmed V and J ends, which lost 3 bases and 0 bases, there was a span of 8 bases. This CDR3 region has 14 residues.

Note on this clonotype: A library prepared for alpha chains yielded this beta chain as an off-target read; its size is of little meaning. The chain couples TRBV9 to TRBJ1-2, with D perhaps matching TRBD1 (5 bases). The CDR3 consists of 15 residues. CDR1 SGDLS and CDR2 YYNGEE come from the germline V gene. The V and J ends lost 0 bases and 2 bases respectively, with 11 bases between them. CDR3 nucleotide sequence: TGTGCCAGCAGCGTAGCCCAGGGTGTGAACTATGGCTACACCTTC. Its protein is CASSVAQGVNYGYTF.